Listed below are T cell receptor beta chains from one sample, sequenced in a study of identical twins. MiXCR was run by TCRdb on the 5' RACE reads, yielding one entry per CDR3 protein. Among nearly 200,000 distinct CDR3 sequences listed, less than 20% were seen once. The same sample was also used in a study of T cells expressing NK-cell markers.

Source material: CD8+ T cells sorted from blood. The source of these receptors is a woman aged 18-29 years in good health. CDR3s include the opening cysteine and the closing phenylalanine or tryptophan. Each record gives: V gene, J gene, D gene, clone size, CDR3 protein, CDR3 DNA. D genes are given only for firm matches. Clone sizes are given selectively: once, few, many, or a class where the clone is expanded.

V gene: TRBV10-3; J gene: TRBJ2-7; D gene: .; clone size: .; CDR3 protein: CATSTETYEQYF; CDR3 DNA: TGTGCCACGTCCACAGAGACCTACGAGCAGTACTTC
V gene: TRBV5-1; J gene: TRBJ2-1; D gene: .; clone size: .; CDR3 protein: CASSSRASKGEQFF; CDR3 DNA: TGCGCCAGCAGTTCGCGCGCTTCCAAGGGTGAGCAGTTCTTC
V gene: TRBV27; J gene: TRBJ1-1; D gene: .; clone size: .; CDR3 protein: CASSRHLQGLPEAFF; CDR3 DNA: TGTGCCAGCAGCCGGCACCTTCAGGGACTCCCTGAAGCTTTCTTT
V gene: TRBV12-3/TRBV12-4; J gene: TRBJ2-1; D gene: TRBD1; clone size: few; CDR3 protein: CASSPGQGLYNEQFF; CDR3 DNA: TGTGCCAGCAGCCCTGGACAGGGTCTATACAATGAGCAGTTCTTC
V gene: TRBV10-3; J gene: TRBJ2-1; D gene: .; clone size: .; CDR3 protein: CAISAGGPQMYNEQFF; CDR3 DNA: TGTGCCATCAGTGCTGGGGGACCTCAAATGTACAATGAGCAGTTCTTC
V gene: TRBV9; J gene: TRBJ2-2; D gene: TRBD2; clone size: .; CDR3 protein: CASSVSGGTNTGELFF; CDR3 DNA: TGTGCCAGCAGCGTATCCGGGGGGACGAACACCGGGGAGCTGTTTTTT
V gene: TRBV10-2; J gene: TRBJ2-1; D gene: TRBD2; clone size: .; CDR3 protein: CASSEPGGLEEQFF; CDR3 DNA: TGCGCCAGCAGTGAGCCGGGAGGGTTAGAAGAGCAGTTCTTC
V gene: TRBV13; J gene: TRBJ2-7; D gene: TRBD1; clone size: .; CDR3 protein: CASSLAGQGTYEQYF; CDR3 DNA: TGTGCCAGCAGCTTAGCGGGACAGGGTACCTACGAGCAGTACTTC
V gene: TRBV4-1; J gene: TRBJ1-2; D gene: .; clone size: few; CDR3 protein: CASSQDPVTPNYGYTF; CDR3 DNA: TGCGCCAGCAGCCAAGATCCCGTGACCCCTAACTATGGCTACACCTTC
V gene: TRBV3-1; J gene: TRBJ2-5; D gene: TRBD1; clone size: .; CDR3 protein: CASSQDWTGGPSYFQETQYF; CDR3 DNA: TGTGCCAGCAGCCAAGATTGGACAGGGGGCCCATCCTACTTCCAAGAGACCCAGTACTTC
V gene: TRBV29-1; J gene: TRBJ1-1; D gene: .; clone size: few; CDR3 protein: CSVGGLTEAFF; CDR3 DNA: TGCAGCGTTGGGGGCCTCACTGAAGCTTTCTTT
V gene: TRBV7-6; J gene: TRBJ2-1; D gene: TRBD2; clone size: few; CDR3 protein: CASSRSRLADSSYNEQFF; CDR3 DNA: TGTGCCAGCAGCCGTTCGCGGCTAGCGGATAGCTCCTACAATGAGCAGTTCTTC
V gene: TRBV6-2/TRBV6-3; J gene: TRBJ2-1; D gene: .; clone size: .; CDR3 protein: CASSPTGLYNEQFF; CDR3 DNA: TGTGCCAGCAGCCCGACAGGCCTCTACAATGAGCAGTTCTTC
V gene: TRBV6-2/TRBV6-3; J gene: TRBJ1-5; D gene: .; clone size: few; CDR3 protein: CASSGRGSSNQPQHF; CDR3 DNA: TGTGCCAGCAGTGGTCGGGGATCTAGCAATCAGCCCCAGCATTTT
V gene: TRBV9; J gene: TRBJ2-7; D gene: .; clone size: .; CDR3 protein: CASSVDSGNYEQYF; CDR3 DNA: TGTGCCAGCAGCGTAGACTCAGGGAACTACGAGCAGTACTTC